This entry lists 3 T cell receptor beta chains sequenced from one sample in a study of blood T cell repertoires in COVID-19. Profiled with immunoSEQ multiplex PCR; TCRdb holds only in-frame clones, not every one. This sample carries approximately 120,000 clones, approximately 81% of them seen once, and the ten largest clones take over 5.5%. Sequenced input: peripheral blood. The receptor set was obtained from an elderly man with COVID-19, enrolled during active disease.

V usage is TRBV28 and J usage is TRBJ1-5; D unclear. Between the trimmed V and J ends, which lost 7 bases and 4 bases, there was a span of 17 bases. CDR3 length equals 15 residues. Per the germline V gene, CDR1 is MDHEN and CDR2 is SYDVKM. In DNA, the CDR3 is TGTGCCAGCATATCAATTGCACGTCGGAATCAGCCCCAGCATTTT. This gives the protein CASISIARRNQPQHF.

The chain combines TRBV3-1 (or the pseudogene TRBV3-2) with TRBJ2-7, with TRBD1 as a possible D gene (6 bases). V shed 5 bases and J shed 5 bases, with 13 bases lying between them. This CDR3 is built from 13 residues. Germline values: CDR1 LGHDT, CDR2 YNNKEL (reference sequence). CDR3 sequence (DNA): TGTGCCAGCAGCGACCGACAGGCCGACGAGCAGTACTTC. This encodes CASSDRQADEQYF.

The chain joins TRBV5-4 to TRBJ2-7, with D possibly TRBD1 on 6 matching bases. Deletions cut 5 bases from V and 0 bases from J, with 9 bases between. The CDR3 covers 13 residues. CDR1 and CDR2 (germline): SGHNT, YYREEE (reference sequence). DNA of the CDR3: TGTGCCAGCAGTAGGGACATCTCCTACGAGCAGTACTTC. Translated: CASSRDISYEQYF. Together with reference TRBV5-4 and TRBJ2-7, the CDR3 gives the full variable domain: ETGVTQSPTHLIKTRGQQVTLRCSSQSGHNTVSWYQQALGQGPQFIFQYYREEENGRGNFPPRFSGLQFPNYSSELNVNALELDDSALYLCASSRDISYEQYFGPGTRLTVT.